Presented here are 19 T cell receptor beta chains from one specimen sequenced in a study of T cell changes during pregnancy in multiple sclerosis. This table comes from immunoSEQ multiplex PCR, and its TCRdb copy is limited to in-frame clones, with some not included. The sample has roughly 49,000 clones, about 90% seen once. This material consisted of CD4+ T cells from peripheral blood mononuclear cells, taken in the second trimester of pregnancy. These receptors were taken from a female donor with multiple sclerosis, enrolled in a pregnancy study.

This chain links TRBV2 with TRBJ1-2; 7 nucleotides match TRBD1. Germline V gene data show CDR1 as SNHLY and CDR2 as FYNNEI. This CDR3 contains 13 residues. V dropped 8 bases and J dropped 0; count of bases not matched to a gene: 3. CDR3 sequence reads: CASGTASNYGYTF. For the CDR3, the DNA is TGTGCCAGCGGGACAGCCTCTAACTATGGCTACACCTTC.

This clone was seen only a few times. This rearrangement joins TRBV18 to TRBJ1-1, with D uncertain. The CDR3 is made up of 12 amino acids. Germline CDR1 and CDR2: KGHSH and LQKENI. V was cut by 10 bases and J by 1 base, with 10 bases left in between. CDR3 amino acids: CATSVANTEAFF. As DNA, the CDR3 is TGTGCCACCTCCGTGGCGAACACTGAAGCTTTCTTT.

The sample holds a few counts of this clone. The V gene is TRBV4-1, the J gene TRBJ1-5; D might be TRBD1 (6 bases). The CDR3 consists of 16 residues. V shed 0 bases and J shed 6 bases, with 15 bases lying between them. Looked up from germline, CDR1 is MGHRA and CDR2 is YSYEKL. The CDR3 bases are TGCGCCAGCAGCCAAGACGTTGAGGGGGTTGCTCAGCCCCAGCATTTT. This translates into CASSQDVEGVAQPQHF.

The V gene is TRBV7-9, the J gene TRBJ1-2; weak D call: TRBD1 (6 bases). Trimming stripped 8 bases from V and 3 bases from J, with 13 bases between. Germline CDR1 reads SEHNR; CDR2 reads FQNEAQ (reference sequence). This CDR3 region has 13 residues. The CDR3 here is CASGGGADYGYTF. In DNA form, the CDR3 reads TGTGCCAGCGGCGGGGGCGCGGACTATGGCTACACCTTC.

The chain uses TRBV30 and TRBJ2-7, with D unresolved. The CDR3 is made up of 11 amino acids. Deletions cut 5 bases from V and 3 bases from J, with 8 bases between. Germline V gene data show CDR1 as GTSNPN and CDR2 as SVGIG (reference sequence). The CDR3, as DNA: TGTGCCTGGGCCGAGTTCTACGAGCAGTACTTC. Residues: CAWAEFYEQYF.

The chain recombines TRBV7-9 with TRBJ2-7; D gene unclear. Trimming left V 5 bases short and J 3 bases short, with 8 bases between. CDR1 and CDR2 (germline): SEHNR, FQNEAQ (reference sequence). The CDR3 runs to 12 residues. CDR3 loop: CASSPPLYEQYF. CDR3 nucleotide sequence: TGTGCCAGCAGCCCCCCCCTCTACGAGCAGTACTTC.

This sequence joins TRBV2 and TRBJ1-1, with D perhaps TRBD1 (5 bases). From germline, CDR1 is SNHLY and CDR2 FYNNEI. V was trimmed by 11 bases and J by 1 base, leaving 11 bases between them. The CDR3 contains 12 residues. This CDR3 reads CARRQTNTEAFF. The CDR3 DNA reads TGTGCCCGTAGACAGACGAACACTGAAGCTTTCTTT.

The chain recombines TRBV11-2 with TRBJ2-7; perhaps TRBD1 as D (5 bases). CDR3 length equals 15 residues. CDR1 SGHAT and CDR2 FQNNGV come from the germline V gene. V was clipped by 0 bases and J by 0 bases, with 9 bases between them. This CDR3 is CASSLDWGASYEQYF. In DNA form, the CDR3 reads TGTGCCAGCAGCTTAGACTGGGGCGCCTCCTACGAGCAGTACTTC.

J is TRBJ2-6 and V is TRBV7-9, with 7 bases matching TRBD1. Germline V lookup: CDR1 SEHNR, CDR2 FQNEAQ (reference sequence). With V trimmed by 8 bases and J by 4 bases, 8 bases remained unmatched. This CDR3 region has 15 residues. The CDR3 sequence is CASFPTGSGANVLTF. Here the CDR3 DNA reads TGTGCCAGCTTCCCGACAGGGTCCGGGGCCAACGTCCTGACTTTC. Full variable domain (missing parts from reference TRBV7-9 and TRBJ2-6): DTGVSQNPRHKITKRGQNVTFRCDPISEHNRLYWYRQTLGQGPEFLTYFQNEAQLEKSRLLSDRFSAERPKGSFSTLEIQRTEQGDSAMYLCASFPTGSGANVLTFGAGSRLTVL.

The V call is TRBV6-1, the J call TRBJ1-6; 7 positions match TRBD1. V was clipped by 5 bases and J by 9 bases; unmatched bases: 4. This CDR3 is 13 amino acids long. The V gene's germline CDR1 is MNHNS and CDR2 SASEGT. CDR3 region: CASSNRQGSPLHF. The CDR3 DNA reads TGTGCCAGCAGTAATAGACAGGGTTCACCCCTCCACTTT.

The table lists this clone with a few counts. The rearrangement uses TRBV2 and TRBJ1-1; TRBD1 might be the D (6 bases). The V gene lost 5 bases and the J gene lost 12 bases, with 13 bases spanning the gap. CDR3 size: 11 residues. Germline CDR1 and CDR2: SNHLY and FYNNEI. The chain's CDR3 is CASSSVGGTFF. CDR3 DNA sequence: TGTGCCAGCAGTTCCGTAGGGGGAACTTTCTTT.

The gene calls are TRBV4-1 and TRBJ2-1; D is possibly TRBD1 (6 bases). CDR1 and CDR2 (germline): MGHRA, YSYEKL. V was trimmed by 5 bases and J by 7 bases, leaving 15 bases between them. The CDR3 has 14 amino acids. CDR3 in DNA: TGCGCCAGCAGCTCATTGACAGGTACGAATGAGCAGTTCTTC. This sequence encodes CASSSLTGTNEQFF.

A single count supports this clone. In nucleotides, the CDR3 is TGTGCCAGTAGGGACAGGGGGCGAGAGACCCAGTACTTC. It codes for CASRDRGRETQYF. This chain connects TRBV19 to TRBJ2-5; 11 nucleotides match TRBD1. Germline loops: CDR1 LNHDA, CDR2 SQIVND (reference sequence). Losses at the gene ends were 6 bases for V and 4 bases for J; bases not matched to a gene: 1. The CDR3 has 13 amino acids. Full variable domain (missing parts from reference TRBV19 and TRBJ2-5): DGGITQSPKYLFRKEGQNVTLSCEQNLNHDAMYWYRQDPGQGLRLIYYSQIVNDFQKGDIAEGYSVSREKKESFPLTVTSAQKNPTAFYLCASRDRGRETQYFGPGTRLLVL.

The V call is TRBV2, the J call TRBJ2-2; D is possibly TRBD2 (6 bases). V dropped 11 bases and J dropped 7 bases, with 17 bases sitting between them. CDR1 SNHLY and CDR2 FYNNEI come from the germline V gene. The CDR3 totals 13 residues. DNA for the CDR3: TGTGCCGCCTCGACAGCGCGGGACGGGGAGCTGTTTTTT. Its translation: CAASTARDGELFF.

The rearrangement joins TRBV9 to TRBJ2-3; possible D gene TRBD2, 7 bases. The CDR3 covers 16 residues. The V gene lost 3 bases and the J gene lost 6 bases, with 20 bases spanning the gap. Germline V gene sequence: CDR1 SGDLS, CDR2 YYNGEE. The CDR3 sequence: CASSDRAGAVTDTQYF. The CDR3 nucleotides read TGTGCCAGCAGCGATAGGGCGGGGGCGGTCACGGATACGCAGTATTTT.

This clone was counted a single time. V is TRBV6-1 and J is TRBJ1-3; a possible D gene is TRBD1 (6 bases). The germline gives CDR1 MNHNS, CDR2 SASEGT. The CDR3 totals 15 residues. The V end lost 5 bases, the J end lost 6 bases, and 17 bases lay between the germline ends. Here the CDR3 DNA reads TGTGCCAGCAGTTCACACGCCGGGACACAAAACACCATATATTTT. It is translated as CASSSHAGTQNTIYF.

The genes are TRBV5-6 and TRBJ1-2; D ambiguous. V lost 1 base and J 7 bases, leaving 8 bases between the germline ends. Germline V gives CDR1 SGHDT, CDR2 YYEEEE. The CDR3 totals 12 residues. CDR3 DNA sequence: TGTGCCAGCAGCTTGTCGGGGTCTGGCTACACCTTC. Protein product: CASSLSGSGYTF.

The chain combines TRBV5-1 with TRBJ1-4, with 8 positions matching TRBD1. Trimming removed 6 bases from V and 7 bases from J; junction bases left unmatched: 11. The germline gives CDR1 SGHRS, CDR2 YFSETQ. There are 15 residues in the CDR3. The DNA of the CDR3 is TGCGCCAGCAAAAAGCTAGGACAGGGAGCTGAAAAACTGTTTTTT. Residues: CASKKLGQGAEKLFF. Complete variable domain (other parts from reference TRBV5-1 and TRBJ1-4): KAGVTQTPRYLIKTRGQQVTLSCSPISGHRSVSWYQQTPGQGLQFLFEYFSETQRNKGNFPGRFSGRQFSNSRSEMNVSTLELGDSALYLCASKKLGQGAEKLFFGSGTQLSVL.

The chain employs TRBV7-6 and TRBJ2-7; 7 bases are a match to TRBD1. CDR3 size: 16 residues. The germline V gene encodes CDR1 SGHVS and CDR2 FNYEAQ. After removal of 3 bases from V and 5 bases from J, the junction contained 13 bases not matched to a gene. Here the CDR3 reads CASSLGQTREVHEQYF. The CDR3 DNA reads TGTGCCAGCAGCTTGGGACAGACCCGAGAGGTCCACGAGCAGTACTTC.